These 30 T cell receptor beta chains came from one sample sequenced in a study of blood T cell repertoires in COVID-19 (dated by TCRdb to 2018 to 2020). Receptor amplification or capture employed the immunoSEQ multiplex PCR assay. The table was pulled from immuneACCESS by TCRdb, which kept in-frame rearrangements only. Such tables lose some clones; where checked, under half of the loss comes from unresolved V genes, and the rest has no known cause. For this sample the table gives tens of thousands of clones, of which approximately 83% were detected only once. The ten largest clones add up to roughly an eighth of the sample. The material sequenced was peripheral blood. Receptors originate from a human donor in a cohort sampled during active COVID-19.

The V and J genes are TRBV28 and TRBJ1-1; possible D gene TRBD1, 6 bases. The CDR3 totals 13 residues. The germline V gene encodes CDR1 MDHEN and CDR2 SYDVKM. Trimming cost V 2 bases and J 4 bases, with 8 bases left between them. In DNA, the CDR3 is TGTGCCAGCAGTTTACAGGGGTCCACTGAAGCTTTCTTT. Translating it yields CASSLQGSTEAFF.

The chain is built from TRBV5-1 and TRBJ2-4; 7 bases line up with TRBD1. Germline lookup yields CDR1 SGHRS and CDR2 YFSETQ. The CDR3 is made up of 14 amino acids. V lost 3 bases and J lost 5; bases outside the gene matches: 5. The CDR3 sequence is CASSSTGAENIQYF. The CDR3 region has the DNA TGCGCCAGCAGCTCCACAGGGGCCGAAAACATTCAGTACTTC.

The chain joins TRBV6-4 to TRBJ2-1; possibly TRBD2 for D (6 bases). This CDR3 has 11 amino acids. The V and J ends lost 8 bases and 9 bases respectively, with 11 bases between them. Germline CDR1 and CDR2: MRHNA and SNTAGT. The CDR3 DNA is TGTGCCAGCCGGGAGAGGGGTGAGCAGTTCTTC. Its translation: CASRERGEQFF.

The chain links TRBV10-3 to TRBJ2-5, with D tentatively TRBD1 (5 bases). The CDR3 contains 17 residues. CDR1 is ENHRY, CDR2 SYGVKD, per germline. Trimming pared 4 bases from V and 5 bases from J, leaving 23 bases between. The CDR3, as DNA: TGTGCCATCAGTGGACAGAAGTCGGTCTCACGCGAGGAGACCCAGTACTTC. The encoded protein is CAISGQKSVSREETQYF.

The V and J genes are TRBV13 and TRBJ2-3; no reliable D call. V lost 1 base and J lost 5, with 10 bases in between. CDR3 length equals 14 residues. Germline-derived CDR1 and CDR2 are PRHDT and FYEKMQ (reference sequence). The CDR3 DNA reads as TGTGCCAGCAGCTTAGCCCTCTATGGAGATACGCAGTATTTT. It encodes CASSLALYGDTQYF.

The chain employs TRBV4-2 and TRBJ2-3; D is ambiguous. This CDR3 is 13 amino acids long. V dropped 5 bases and J dropped 0 bases, with 6 bases sitting between them. Germline V gives CDR1 LGHNA, CDR2 YNFKEQ. Here the CDR3 reads CASSEQSTDTQYF. In DNA, the CDR3 is TGTGCCAGCAGCGAGCAAAGCACAGATACGCAGTATTTT.

The gene calls are TRBV4-3 and TRBJ2-1, with 7 bases lining up with TRBD2. This CDR3 has 16 amino acids. Losses at the gene ends were 3 bases for V and 5 bases for J; bases not matched to a gene: 10. Germline assignment: CDR1 LGHNA and CDR2 YSLEER. The CDR3 protein is CASSQETGGTNNEQFF. In DNA form, the CDR3 reads TGCGCCAGCAGCCAGGAAACCGGGGGGACTAACAATGAGCAGTTCTTC.

The chain is built from TRBV9 and TRBJ2-3; TRBD2 aligns across 7 bases. Germline V CDR1 and CDR2: SGDLS, YYNGEE. With V trimmed by 4 bases and J by 1 base, 3 bases remained unmatched. CDR3 size: 14 residues. The CDR3 coding sequence is TGTGCCAGCAGCAGGACTAGACGCACAGATACGCAGTATTTT. Protein product: CASSRTRRTDTQYF.

This CDR3 reads CASSYTGASGQTQYF. In nucleotides, the CDR3 is TGTGCCAGCAGTTACACGGGGGCTAGCGGGCAGACCCAGTACTTC. This chain links TRBV6-2 or TRBV6-3 with TRBJ2-5, with TRBD2 matching over 8 bases. The CDR3 totals 15 residues. Germline assignment: CDR1 MNHEY and CDR2 SVGEGT. J lost 6 bases, V lost 2 bases, and 8 bases had no gene match.

V is TRBV12-5 and J is TRBJ1-1; D may be TRBD1 (6 bases). Germline-derived CDR1 and CDR2 are LGHNT and FRNRAP. Trimming pared 5 bases from V and 4 bases from J, leaving 11 bases between. The CDR3 covers 13 residues. CDR3 bases: TGTGCTAGTGGTCGTCAGGGGTTCACTGAAGCTTTCTTT. Protein product: CASGRQGFTEAFF. The entire variable domain, with the rest obtained from reference TRBV12-5 and TRBJ1-1, is as follows: DARVTQTPRHKVTEMGQEVTMRCQPILGHNTVFWYRQTMMQGLELLAYFRNRAPLDDSGMPKDRFSAEMPDATLATLKIQPSEPRDSAVYFCASGRQGFTEAFFGQGTRLTVV.

This chain uses TRBV7-2 with TRBJ2-3; 7 positions match TRBD1. The CDR3 covers 15 residues. V was clipped by 2 bases and J by 2 bases; unmatched bases: 4. From germline, CDR1 is SGHTA and CDR2 FQGNSA. CDR3 residues: CASSLRQGPTDTQYF. Here the CDR3 DNA reads TGTGCCAGCAGCTTAAGACAGGGCCCCACAGATACGCAGTATTTT.

The gene calls are TRBV28 and TRBJ1-1; TRBD1 matches at 12 bases. The CDR3 is 15 amino acids. Trimming took 8 bases from V and 4 from J; bases not matched to a gene: 8. Germline loops: CDR1 MDHEN, CDR2 SYDVKM. The CDR3 reads CASRSGQGASTEAFF. The CDR3 DNA reads TGTGCCAGCCGCTCGGGACAGGGGGCGAGCACTGAAGCTTTCTTT.

The chain recombines TRBV12-3 or TRBV12-4 with TRBJ1-3, with TRBD1 matching 7 bases. This CDR3 region has 13 residues. Unmatched junction bases numbered 1, after V lost 6 bases and J lost 2 bases. The CDR3 nucleotides are TGTGCCAGCAGGGGGACAGCTGGAAACACCATATATTTT. It is translated as CASRGTAGNTIYF.

This clone showed up just a few times. The chain links TRBV19 to TRBJ2-5, with 12 bases that match TRBD2. Germline V lookup: CDR1 LNHDA, CDR2 SQIVND (reference sequence). CDR3 size: 15 residues. Trimming cost V 4 bases and J 4 bases; bases outside gene matches: 4. The CDR3 coding sequence is TGTGCCAGTAGTAGATCTAGCGGGGGGGTAGAGACCCAGTACTTC. It is translated as CASSRSSGGVETQYF.

This chain links TRBV3-1 (or the pseudogene TRBV3-2) with TRBJ2-7, with D possibly being TRBD2 (6 bases). The CDR3 is 14 amino acids. Per germline, CDR1 LGHDT and CDR2 YNNKEL (reference sequence). The ends were cut back, 1 base at V and 1 base at J, with 8 bases in the middle. CDR3 in DNA: TGTGCCAGCAGCCAAGGTCGGGGGTCCTACGAGCAGTACTTC. It codes for CASSQGRGSYEQYF.

The V gene is TRBV19, the J gene TRBJ2-3; maybe TRBD1 (5 bases). The V end was cut by 5 bases, the J end by 0 bases, with 12 bases between. The CDR3 sequence is 15 residues long. Germline-derived CDR1 and CDR2 are LNHDA and SQIVND (reference sequence). The CDR3 spells CASSGRALSTDTQYF. CDR3 sequence (DNA): TGTGCCAGTAGTGGCAGGGCCCTGAGCACAGATACGCAGTATTTT.

The rearrangement uses TRBV5-1 and TRBJ2-3, with 7 bases lining up with TRBD1. The germline CDR1 and CDR2 sequences are SGHRS and YFSETQ. The CDR3 totals 13 residues. With 4 bases clipped from V and 3 bases from J, the junction kept 2 bases outside the gene matches. The CDR3 region has the DNA TGCGCCAGCAGCCCGGGACAGACAGATACGCAGTATTTT. This encodes CASSPGQTDTQYF.

The V and J genes are TRBV19 and TRBJ2-1, with a tentative D call TRBD1 (5 bases). The V end was cut by 4 bases, the J end by 7 bases, with 14 bases between. Germline-derived CDR1 and CDR2 are LNHDA and SQIVND (reference sequence). The CDR3 sequence is 14 residues long. CDR3 region: CASSNQGLSNEQFF. The CDR3 DNA sequence: TGTGCCAGTAGTAACCAGGGTTTGTCGAATGAGCAGTTCTTC. The full variable domain, in which reference TRBV19 and TRBJ2-1 provide the parts outside the CDR3, is DGGITQSPKYLFRKEGQNVTLSCEQNLNHDAMYWYRQDPGQGLRLIYYSQIVNDFQKGDIAEGYSVSREKKESFPLTVTSAQKNPTAFYLCASSNQGLSNEQFFGPGTRLTVL.

This clone was seen a handful of times. This rearrangement joins TRBV9 to TRBJ1-1; tentatively, D is TRBD1 (5 bases). The CDR3 spans 15 residues. Looked up from germline, CDR1 is SGDLS and CDR2 is YYNGEE. V was trimmed by 0 bases and J by 1 base, leaving 10 bases between them. The CDR3 protein is CASSVGSGGNTEAFF. CDR3 nucleotides: TGTGCCAGCAGCGTAGGCTCGGGGGGGAACACTGAAGCTTTCTTT.

The CDR3 region is CATSRRTATKSHTDTQYF. CDR3 nucleotides: TGTGCCACCAGCAGACGGACAGCAACCAAAAGTCACACAGATACGCAGTATTTT. The J gene is TRBJ2-3, the V gene TRBV15; D is perhaps TRBD1 (6 bases). The CDR3 totals 18 residues. Germline CDR1 reads LNHNV; CDR2 reads YYDKDF (reference sequence). Trimming shortened V by 2 bases and J by 2 bases, and 20 bases separated the two germline ends.

The chain carries TRBV5-1 and TRBJ2-5; weak D call: TRBD2 (5 bases). The germline V gene encodes CDR1 SGHRS and CDR2 YFSETQ. Trimming cost V 2 bases and J 2 bases, with 13 bases left between them. The CDR3 has 15 amino acids. As DNA, the CDR3 is TGCGCCAGCAGCTTTTCGGGGAACCAACAAGAGACCCAGTACTTC. It yields the protein CASSFSGNQQETQYF.

The J gene is TRBJ2-7, the V gene TRBV7-2, with TRBD2 matching 9 bases. The CDR3 spans 16 residues. Germline V gene data show CDR1 as SGHTA and CDR2 as FQGNSA. J lost 0 bases, V lost 1 base, and 4 bases had no gene match. This chain's CDR3 is CASSLERGGDSYEQYF. The CDR3, as DNA: TGTGCCAGCAGCTTAGAACGCGGGGGGGACTCCTACGAGCAGTACTTC.

This clone occurred a few times. The gene calls are TRBV9 and TRBJ2-1; D call uncertain. The V end lost 4 bases, the J end lost 6 bases, and 11 bases lay between the germline ends. CDR1 and CDR2 from the germline V gene are SGDLS and YYNGEE. This CDR3 region has 13 residues. CDR3 amino acids: CASSPLRINEQFF. The CDR3 bases are TGTGCCAGCAGCCCGTTGCGGATCAATGAGCAGTTCTTC.

V and J are TRBV19 and TRBJ2-2; TRBD1 is a possible D gene (5 bases). CDR1 is LNHDA, CDR2 SQIVND, per germline (reference sequence). Trimming pared 1 base from V and 4 bases from J, leaving 16 bases between. The CDR3 sequence is 17 residues long. The CDR3 DNA follows: TGTGCCAGTAGTATAGTGGGCAGGGTCGGTCCCACCGGGGAGCTGTTTTTT. It specifies CASSIVGRVGPTGELFF.

The chain couples TRBV6-2 or TRBV6-3 to TRBJ1-5; D is unresolved. CDR3 length equals 15 residues. V was clipped by 5 bases and J by 0 bases, with 11 bases between them. CDR1 is MNHEY and CDR2 is SVGEGT in the germline V gene. CDR3 sequence reads: CASSRHDYSNQPQHF. The CDR3 nucleotides read TGTGCCAGCAGTAGACACGACTATAGCAATCAGCCCCAGCATTTT.

The V and J genes are TRBV4-1 and TRBJ2-7; TRBD1 agrees at 7 bases. The CDR3 totals 16 residues. The V gene end was trimmed by 0 bases and the J gene end by 7 bases; junction bases not matched to a gene: 12. Looked up from germline, CDR1 is MGHRA and CDR2 is YSYEKL. CDR3 sequence reads: CASSQERWGQISEQYF. CDR3 DNA: TGCGCCAGCAGCCAAGAAAGATGGGGACAGATAAGTGAGCAGTACTTC.

Of note for this clone: Other DNA sequences within the sample encode an identical CDR3. The chain employs TRBV10-3 and TRBJ2-3, with D perhaps being TRBD1 or TRBD2 (5 bases each). This CDR3 is built from 16 residues. Trimming took off 6 bases at V and 0 bases at J, with 16 bases between the two ends. The germline gives CDR1 ENHRY, CDR2 SYGVKD. CDR3 amino acids: CAISEGRQPSTDTQYF. In DNA form, the CDR3 reads TGTGCCATCAGCGAGGGACGACAGCCTAGCACAGATACGCAGTATTTT.

The genes are TRBV21-1 and TRBJ2-7; the D call TRBD1 from the table was never checked on the DNA. TRBV21-1 is recorded as a pseudogene. The CDR3 is 19 amino acids. Here the CDR3 DNA reads TGTGCCAGCAGCAAAGAGGGGACAGGGTCCCTCACCAGCTCCTACGAGCAGTACTTC. This gives the protein CASSKEGTGSLTSSYEQYF.

The chain joins TRBV28 to TRBJ1-1; D call uncertain. CDR1 and CDR2 from the germline V gene are MDHEN and SYDVKM. CDR3 length: 11 residues. The V end was cut by 1 base, the J end by 11 bases, with 8 bases between. The CDR3 DNA follows: TGTGCCAGCAGTTTATTCGGGTTCGCTTTCTTT. Translated: CASSLFGFAFF. Combining the CDR3 with reference TRBV28 and TRBJ1-1 gives the whole variable domain DVKVTQSSRYLVKRTGEKVFLECVQDMDHENMFWYRQDPGLGLRLIYFSYDVKMKEKGDIPEGYSVSREKKERFSLILESASTNQTSMYLCASSLFGFAFFGQGTRLTVV.

This chain links TRBV6-5 with TRBJ2-7, with TRBD1 matching 7 bases. There are 15 residues in the CDR3. The ends lost 5 bases at V and 3 bases at J; junction bases unmatched: 10. The germline CDR1 and CDR2 sequences are MNHEY and SVGAGI. The CDR3 bases are TGTGCCAGCAGTCCGGACCGGGACAGCTTCTACGAGCAGTACTTC. This sequence encodes CASSPDRDSFYEQYF.